This T cell receptor (beta chain) originates from a study of monozygotic twins with inflammatory bowel disease. The length of the CDR3 is 16 residues. The germline gives CDR1 MDHEN, CDR2 SYDVKM. Template-switch reactions added UMIs with a 6-nucleotide sample barcode. TCRdb reprocessed the 5' RACE reads and keeps a single row for each CDR3 protein, giving no DNA. The sample holds approximately 120,000 distinct CDR3 sequences. The receptor's source is a human donor with ulcerative colitis or Crohn's disease, or a healthy co-twin of an affected twin (not recorded which). The V gene is TRBV28, the J gene TRBJ1-5; TCRdb picks TRBD1, but there is no DNA to check that call. The sequenced sample consisted of blood. The CDR3 loop is CASSLPDRVGNQPQHF.